This is a list of T cell receptor beta chains from one sample in a study of neoadjuvant anti-PD-1 for oral cavity cancer. The assay was immunoSEQ multiplex PCR, and TCRdb's table has in-frame clones only and misses some. The sample carries around 6,900 clones, about 80% recorded once. The sample here was PBMCs, taken before nivolumab (anti-PD-1) treatment. The receptor source for this set is a person aged 35-80 years with oral cavity squamous cell carcinoma. The conserved cysteine and the conserved F or W are not part of the CDR3 here.

V gene: TRBV28
CDR3 protein: ASSPGSDSGANVLT

V gene: TRBV28
CDR3 protein: ASSLEFSYNSPLH

V gene: TRBV6-4
CDR3 protein: ASSPASGSTDTQY

V gene: TRBV19
CDR3 protein: ASRTTPNTGELF

V gene: TRBV2
CDR3 protein: ASSDMRGNQPQH

V gene: TRBV15
CDR3 protein: ATSRVQGGNQPQH

V gene: TRBV2
CDR3 protein: ASRAGTGISGANVLT

V gene: TRBV2
CDR3 protein: ASSDELVSSREQY

V gene: TRBV15
CDR3 protein: ATSRDDYVQF

V gene: TRBV29-1
CDR3 protein: SVGVRGGRGGYT

V gene: TRBV6-1
CDR3 protein: ASSGLAGGPDQETQY

V gene: TRBV7-2
CDR3 protein: ASSFTRQGATEAF

V gene: TRBV6-6
CDR3 protein: ASHPRGASEQF

V gene: TRBV19
CDR3 protein: ASSRRSDYEQY

V gene: TRBV2
CDR3 protein: ASSAQGGQETQY

V gene: TRBV4-2
CDR3 protein: ASSFGLAGATDTQY

V gene: TRBV6-1
CDR3 protein: ASSELFRSSGNTIY